This TCR beta chain was captured in a study of vaccination and CD4 T cells after COVID-19. There are a few counts of this clonotype. Antigen unknown. Treatment meaning: approximately nine-day PBMC culture with coronavirus spike peptide pools or control peptides (ViraFEST assay). With the Oncomine TCR Beta short-read assay, DNA from cultured CD4+ T cells was sequenced. Each CDR3 protein is one row after TCRdb ran MiXCR on the PCR reads. The sample carries about 10,000 distinct CDR3 sequences, 70% to 75% recorded once. Looked up from germline, CDR1 is LNHDA and CDR2 is SQIVND (reference sequence). V was clipped by 7 bases and J by 6 bases, with 15 bases between them. The CDR3 covers 13 residues.

The source is a human donor who had recovered from COVID-19. The sequenced sample consisted of CD4+ T cells from blood, cultured in vitro. V gene TRBV19 combines with J gene TRBJ1-2; possibly TRBD1 for D (6 bases). CDR3 loop: CASTLGQRHGYTF. DNA for the CDR3: TGTGCCAGTACCCTGGGACAACGGCATGGCTACACCTTC.